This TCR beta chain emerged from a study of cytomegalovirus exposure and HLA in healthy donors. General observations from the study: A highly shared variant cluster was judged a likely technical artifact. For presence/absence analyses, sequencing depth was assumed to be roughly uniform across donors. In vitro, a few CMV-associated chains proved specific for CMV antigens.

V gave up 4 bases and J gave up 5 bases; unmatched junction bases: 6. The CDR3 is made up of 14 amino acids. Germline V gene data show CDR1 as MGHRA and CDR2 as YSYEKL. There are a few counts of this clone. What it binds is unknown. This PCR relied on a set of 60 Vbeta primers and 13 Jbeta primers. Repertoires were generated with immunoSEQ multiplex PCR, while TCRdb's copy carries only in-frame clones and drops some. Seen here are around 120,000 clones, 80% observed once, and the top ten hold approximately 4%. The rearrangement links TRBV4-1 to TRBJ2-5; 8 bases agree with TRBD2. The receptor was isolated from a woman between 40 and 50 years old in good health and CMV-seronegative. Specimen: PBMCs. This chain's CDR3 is CASSRPGGAETQYF. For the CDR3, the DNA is TGCGCCAGCAGCCGACCCGGGGGGGCGGAGACCCAGTACTTC.